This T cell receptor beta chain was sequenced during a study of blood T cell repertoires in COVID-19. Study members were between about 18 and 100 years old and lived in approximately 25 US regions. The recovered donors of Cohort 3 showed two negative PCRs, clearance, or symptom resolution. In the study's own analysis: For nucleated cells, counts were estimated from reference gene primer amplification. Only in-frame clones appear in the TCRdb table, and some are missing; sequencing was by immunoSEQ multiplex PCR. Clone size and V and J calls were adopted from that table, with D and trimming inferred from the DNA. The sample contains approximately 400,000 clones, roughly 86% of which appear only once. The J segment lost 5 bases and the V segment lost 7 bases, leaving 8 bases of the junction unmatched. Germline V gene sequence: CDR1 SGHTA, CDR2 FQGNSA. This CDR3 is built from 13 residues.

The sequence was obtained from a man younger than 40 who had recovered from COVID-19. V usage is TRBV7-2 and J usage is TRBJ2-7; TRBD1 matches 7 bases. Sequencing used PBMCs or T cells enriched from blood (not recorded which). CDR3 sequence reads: CASKRDRVNEQYF. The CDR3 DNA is TGTGCCAGCAAAAGAGACAGGGTGAACGAGCAGTACTTC.